This T cell receptor (beta chain) appears in the sequencing data of a study of T cell responses to AZD1222 COVID-19 vaccine. TCRdb's copy holds only in-frame clones and misses some; the assay was immunoSEQ multiplex PCR. The data show about 69,000 clones, 75% to 90% seen once. V was trimmed by 7 bases and J by 3 bases, leaving 12 bases between them. Germline V gene data show CDR1 as LGHNT and CDR2 as FRNRAP. The CDR3 sequence is 13 residues long. Study-level points and caveats: Clonal diversity was possibly underestimated; the donors were predominantly white British and more often female.

About this clone: Its antigen is not identified.

The specimen was peripheral blood, collected 28 days after the second AZD1222 dose. This clonotype was obtained from an adult who received the AZD1222 COVID-19 vaccine. The chain couples TRBV12-5 to TRBJ1-1; perhaps TRBD1 as D (5 bases). The CDR3: CASVPWGDTEAFF. The DNA for the CDR3 is TGTGCTAGTGTCCCGTGGGGGGACACTGAAGCTTTCTTT.